Reported below is one T cell receptor beta chain. Its antigen is unidentified. These data belong to a study of T cell responses to AZD1222 COVID-19 vaccine. Study-wide findings and caveats: Mapped onto spike, vaccine-associated CD4 TCRs spanned it and were dominant at 160-218 and 743-854. Clonal diversity may have been underestimated, and the donors were mostly white British, with more females than males. It was only a handful of AZD1222 recipients who were seropositive at baseline.

Second doses were pooled across both intervals (about 4 or about 12 weeks). Using immunoSEQ multiplex PCR, the repertoire was profiled, and TCRdb retains in-frame clones only, with some absent. The profile shows nearly 110,000 clones, around 91% of them singletons. Per germline, CDR1 SGHRS and CDR2 YFSETQ. The CDR3 sequence is 14 residues long. With 3 bases clipped from V and 2 bases from J, the junction kept 2 bases outside the gene matches. The sequencing here drew on peripheral blood, taken 28 days after the second AZD1222 dose. J is TRBJ2-1 and V is TRBV5-1, with 7 bases aligning to TRBD2. The receptor was isolated from an adult who received the AZD1222 COVID-19 vaccine. In DNA, the CDR3 is TGCGCCAGCAGCTCAGCGGGGACCTACAATGAGCAGTTCTTC. Amino acid sequence: CASSSAGTYNEQFF.